The present TCR beta chain was sequenced within a study of T cell responses to AZD1222 COVID-19 vaccine. Overall study results and limits: Donors in the cohort were predominantly white British and more often female, and clonal diversity was possibly underestimated. No repertoire was sampled before or during the peak T cell response, only after it. Reports indicate that nearly half of spike-specific TCRs are directed at unmutated variant regions.

About this clone itself: Antigen unknown.

Using immunoSEQ multiplex PCR, the repertoire was profiled, and TCRdb retains in-frame clones only, with some absent. The sample holds about 160,000 clones, around nine tenths seen once. Recipients boosted at about 4 weeks or about 12 weeks are pooled. The CDR3 contains 16 residues. Here the sequenced sample was peripheral blood, taken 28 days after the second AZD1222 dose. The sequence derives from an adult who received the AZD1222 COVID-19 vaccine. The chain employs TRBV21-1 and TRBJ2-7; the table's D call, TRBD1, was not checked against the DNA. TRBV21-1 is reported as a pseudogene. CDR3 coding DNA: TGTGCCAGCAGCTCCCGGGACAGCGACACTCTTTCAGGGCAGTACTTC. Its translation: CASSSRDSDTLSGQYF.